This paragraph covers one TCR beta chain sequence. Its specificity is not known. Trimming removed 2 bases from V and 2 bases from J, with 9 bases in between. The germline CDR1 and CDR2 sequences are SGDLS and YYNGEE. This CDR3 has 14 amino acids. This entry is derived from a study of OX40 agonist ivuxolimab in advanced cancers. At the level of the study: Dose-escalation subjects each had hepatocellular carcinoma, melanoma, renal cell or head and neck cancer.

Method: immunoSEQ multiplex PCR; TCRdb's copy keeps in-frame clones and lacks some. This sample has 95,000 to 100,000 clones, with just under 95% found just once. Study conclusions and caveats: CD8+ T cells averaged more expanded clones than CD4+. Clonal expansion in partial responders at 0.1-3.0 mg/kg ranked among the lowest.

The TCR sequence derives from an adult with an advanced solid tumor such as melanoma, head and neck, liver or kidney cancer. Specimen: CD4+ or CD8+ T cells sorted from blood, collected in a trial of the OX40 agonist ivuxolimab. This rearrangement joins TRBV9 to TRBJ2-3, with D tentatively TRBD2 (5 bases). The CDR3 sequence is CASSVDSYTDTQYF. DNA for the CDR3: TGTGCCAGCAGCGTGGACTCCTACACAGATACGCAGTATTTT. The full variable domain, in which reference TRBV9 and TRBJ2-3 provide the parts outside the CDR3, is DSGVTQTPKHLITATGQRVTLRCSPRSGDLSVYWYQQSLDQGLQFLIQYYNGEERAKGNILERFSAQQFPDLHSELNLSSLELGDSALYFCASSVDSYTDTQYFGPGTRLTVL.